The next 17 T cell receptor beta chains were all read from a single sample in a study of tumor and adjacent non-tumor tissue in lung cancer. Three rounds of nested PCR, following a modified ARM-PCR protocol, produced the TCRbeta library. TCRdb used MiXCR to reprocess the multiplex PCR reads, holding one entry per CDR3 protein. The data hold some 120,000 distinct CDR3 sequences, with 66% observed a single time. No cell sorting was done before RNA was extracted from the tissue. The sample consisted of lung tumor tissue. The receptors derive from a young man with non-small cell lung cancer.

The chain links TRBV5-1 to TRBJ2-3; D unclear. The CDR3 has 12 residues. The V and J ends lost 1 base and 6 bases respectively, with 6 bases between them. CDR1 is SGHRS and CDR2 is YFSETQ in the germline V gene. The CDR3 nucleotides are TGCGCCAGCAGCTTGACTGTGGATACGCAGTATTTT. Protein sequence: CASSLTVDTQYF.

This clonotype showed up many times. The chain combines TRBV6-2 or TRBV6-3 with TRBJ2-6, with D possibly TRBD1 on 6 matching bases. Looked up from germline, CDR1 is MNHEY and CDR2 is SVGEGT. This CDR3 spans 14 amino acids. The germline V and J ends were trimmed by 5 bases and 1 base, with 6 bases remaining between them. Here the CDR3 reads CASSTGSGANVLTF. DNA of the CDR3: TGTGCCAGCAGTACAGGGTCTGGGGCCAACGTCCTGACTTTC.

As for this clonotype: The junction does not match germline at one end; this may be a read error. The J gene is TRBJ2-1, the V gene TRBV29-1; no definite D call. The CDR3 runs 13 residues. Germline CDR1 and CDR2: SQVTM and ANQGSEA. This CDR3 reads CSVDGSSYNERFF. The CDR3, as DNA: TGCAGCGTTGATGGTAGCTCCTACAATGAGCGGTTCTTC.

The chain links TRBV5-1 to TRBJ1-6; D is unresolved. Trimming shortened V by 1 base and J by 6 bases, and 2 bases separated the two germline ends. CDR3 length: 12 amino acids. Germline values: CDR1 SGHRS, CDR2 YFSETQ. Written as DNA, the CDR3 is TGCGCCAGCAGCTTGCTTAATTCACCCCTCCACTTT. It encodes CASSLLNSPLHF.

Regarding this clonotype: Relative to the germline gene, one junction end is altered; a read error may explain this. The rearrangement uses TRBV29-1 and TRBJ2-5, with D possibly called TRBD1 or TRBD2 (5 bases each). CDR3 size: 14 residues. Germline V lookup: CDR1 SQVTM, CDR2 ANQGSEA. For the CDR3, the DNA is TGCGGCGTTGAACTAGAAAGAGGGGTGTTGACGCAGTACTTC. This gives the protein CGVELERGVLTQYF.

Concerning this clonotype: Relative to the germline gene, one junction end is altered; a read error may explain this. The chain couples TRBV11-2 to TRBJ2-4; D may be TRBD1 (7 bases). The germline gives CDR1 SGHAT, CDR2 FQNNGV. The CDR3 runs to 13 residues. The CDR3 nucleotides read TGTGCCAGTAGCGGACAGGTTGGATACATTCAATACTTC. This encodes CASSGQVGYIQYF.

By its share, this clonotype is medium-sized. CDR3 nucleotide sequence: TGTGCCAGCAGCCGGACTAGCCCAGATACGCAGTATTTT. Amino acid sequence: CASSRTSPDTQYF. The rearrangement joins TRBV6-5 to TRBJ2-3, with 8 positions matching TRBD2. The germline V gene has CDR1 MNHEY and CDR2 SVGAGI. The CDR3 is 13 residues long. With V trimmed by 6 bases and J by 4 bases, 3 bases remained unmatched.

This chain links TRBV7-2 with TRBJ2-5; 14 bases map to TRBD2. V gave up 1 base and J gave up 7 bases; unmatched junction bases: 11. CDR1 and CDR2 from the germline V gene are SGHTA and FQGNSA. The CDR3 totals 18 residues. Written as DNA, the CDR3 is TGTGCCAGCAGCTTAGGGGGACTAGCGGGGGCCTACCACGTGACCCAGTACTTC. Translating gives CASSLGGLAGAYHVTQYF.

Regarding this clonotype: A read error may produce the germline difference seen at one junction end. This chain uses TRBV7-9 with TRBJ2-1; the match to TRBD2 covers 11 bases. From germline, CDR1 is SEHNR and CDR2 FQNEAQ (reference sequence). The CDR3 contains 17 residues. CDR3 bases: TGTGCCAGCAGCTCTCCAGGACTAGCGGGCTCCTACAATGAGCAGTCCTTC. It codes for CASSSPGLAGSYNEQSF. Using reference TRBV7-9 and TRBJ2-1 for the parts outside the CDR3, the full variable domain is DTGVSQNPRHKITKRGQNVTFRCDPISEHNRLYWYRQTLGQGPEFLTYFQNEAQLEKSRLLSDRFSAERPKGSFSTLEIQRTEQGDSAMYLCASSSPGLAGSYNEQSFGPGTRLTVL.

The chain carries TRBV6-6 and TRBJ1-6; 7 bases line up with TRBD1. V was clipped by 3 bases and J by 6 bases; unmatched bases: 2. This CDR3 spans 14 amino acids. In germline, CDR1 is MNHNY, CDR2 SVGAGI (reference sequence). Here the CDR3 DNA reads TGTGCCAGCAGTTATGACAGGGTTAATTCACCCCTCCACTTT. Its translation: CASSYDRVNSPLHF.

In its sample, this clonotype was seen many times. In nucleotides, the CDR3 is TGCAGTGCTCCGGACAGGTTCATCACAGATACGCAGTATTTT. Translating gives CSAPDRFITDTQYF. The chain recombines TRBV20-1 with TRBJ2-3, with TRBD1 matching 7 bases. In germline, CDR1 is DFQATT, CDR2 SNEGSKA (reference sequence). There are 14 residues in the CDR3. Unmatched junction bases numbered 7, after V lost 5 bases and J lost 2 bases.

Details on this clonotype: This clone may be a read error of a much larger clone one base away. CDR3 DNA sequence: TGCAGCGTTGCTATGCTAGCGGCGTACTCCTACGAGCAGTACTTC. This sequence encodes CSVAMLAAYSYEQYF. This rearrangement joins TRBV29-1 to TRBJ2-7; 7 bases line up with TRBD2. The CDR3 consists of 15 residues. V gave up 4 bases and J gave up 0 bases; unmatched junction bases: 9. Germline V CDR1 and CDR2: SQVTM, ANQGSEA.

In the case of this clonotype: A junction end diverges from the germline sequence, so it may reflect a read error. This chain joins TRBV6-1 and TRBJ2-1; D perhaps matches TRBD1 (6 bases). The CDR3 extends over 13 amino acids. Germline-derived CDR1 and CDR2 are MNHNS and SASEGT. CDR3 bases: TGTGTCAGCAGTGGGGGCCCCGCCGATGAGCAGTTCTTC. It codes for CVSSGGPADEQFF.

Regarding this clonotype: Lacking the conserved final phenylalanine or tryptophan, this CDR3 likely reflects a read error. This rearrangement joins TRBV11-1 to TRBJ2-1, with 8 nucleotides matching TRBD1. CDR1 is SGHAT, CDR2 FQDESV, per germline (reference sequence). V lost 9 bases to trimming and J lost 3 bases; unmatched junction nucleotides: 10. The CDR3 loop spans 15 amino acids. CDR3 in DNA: TGTGCCAGTACCCGGCTAGGGACAGGCTACAATGAGCAGTTCATC. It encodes CASTRLGTGYNEQFI.

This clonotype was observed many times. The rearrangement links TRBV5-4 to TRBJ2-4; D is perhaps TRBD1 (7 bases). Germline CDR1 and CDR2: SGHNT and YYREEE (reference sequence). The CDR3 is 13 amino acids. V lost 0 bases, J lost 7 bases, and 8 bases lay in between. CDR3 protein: CASSLAGGNIQYF. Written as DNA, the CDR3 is TGTGCCAGCAGCTTGGCAGGGGGGAACATTCAGTACTTC.

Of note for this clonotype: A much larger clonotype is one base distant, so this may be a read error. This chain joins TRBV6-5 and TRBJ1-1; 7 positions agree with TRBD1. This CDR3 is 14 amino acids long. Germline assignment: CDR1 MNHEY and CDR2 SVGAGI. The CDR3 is CVSSSGQRNTEAFF. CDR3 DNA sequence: TGTGTCAGCAGCTCGGGACAGAGGAACACTGAAGCTTTCTTT.

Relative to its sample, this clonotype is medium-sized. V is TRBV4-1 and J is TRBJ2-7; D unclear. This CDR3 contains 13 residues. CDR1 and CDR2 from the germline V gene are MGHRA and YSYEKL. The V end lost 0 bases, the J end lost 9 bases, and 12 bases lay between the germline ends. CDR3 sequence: CASSQEWGQVQYF. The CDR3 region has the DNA TGCGCCAGCAGCCAAGAATGGGGTCAGGTGCAGTACTTC.